This T cell receptor (beta chain) emerged from a study of cytotoxic CD8 clonotypes in ibrutinib-treated CLL. A single count supports this clone. Deep sequencing aimed at 1 in 200,000 to 1 in 1 million T cells' resolution. The repertoire was sequenced with immunoSEQ multiplex PCR; TCRdb's copy has only in-frame clones and lacks some. The data contain some 350,000 clones, 60% to 80% of them seen just once; the ten biggest clones take up just under 6.5%. CDR1 is KGHSH and CDR2 is LQKENI in the germline V gene. There are 17 residues in the CDR3. Trimming left V 2 bases short and J 2 bases short, with 15 bases between.

Source: PBMCs, taken after 36 months of ibrutinib treatment. The chain combines TRBV18 with TRBJ2-2; no clear D. The receptor was isolated from a human donor with chronic lymphocytic leukemia. In DNA, the CDR3 is TGTGCCAGCTCACCAATAGTCCCAGCGATAAACACCGGGGAGCTGTTTTTT. Its protein product is CASSPIVPAINTGELFF.